A selection of T cell receptor beta chains follows, all from one sample in a study of blood T cell repertoires in COVID-19. Sequenced by immunoSEQ multiplex PCR; TCRdb stores in-frame clones only, minus some. The sample lists 180,000 or so clones; roughly 84% were seen once. The specimen sequenced was PBMCs or T cells enriched from blood (not recorded which). The receptors shown here come from a woman aged 60-75 years who had recovered from COVID-19. Each CDR3 is given with its conserved first and last residue. D genes are given only for firm matches. Size values are once, few and many counts, or a class for expanded clones, and some rows have none.

v_gene	j_gene	abundance	d_gene	CDR3nt	CDR3aa
TRBV27	TRBJ1-2	NA	NA	TGTGCCAGCAGTTTATCGACCGGGGATCCTGGCTACACCTTC	CASSLSTGDPGYTF
TRBV9	TRBJ2-3	NA	TRBD1	TGTGCCAGCAGCGTTGGACAGGGGCCCACAGATACGCAGTATTTT	CASSVGQGPTDTQYF
TRBV3-1/TRBV3-2	TRBJ1-6	NA	NA	TGTGCCAGCAGCCAAGGGGGACTTAATAATTCACCCCTCCACTTT	CASSQGGLNNSPLHF
TRBV7-2	TRBJ2-7	NA	TRBD2	TGTGCCAGCAGCCGCCACGGGGGGGTAGCGGGAGTTGAGCAGTACTTC	CASSRHGGVAGVEQYF
TRBV6-6	TRBJ1-5	few	NA	TGTGCCAGCAGTTACTCGATGAGGGGCAATCAGCCCCAGCATTTT	CASSYSMRGNQPQHF
TRBV28	TRBJ1-2	NA	TRBD1	TGTGCCAGCAGTGGCCGGGACAGGGGAGGTGACTATGGCTACACCTTC	CASSGRDRGGDYGYTF
TRBV30	TRBJ1-5	NA	NA	TGTGCCTGGAGAGAGACACATAATCAGCCCCAGCATTTT	CAWRETHNQPQHF
TRBV19	TRBJ1-4	NA	NA	TGTGCCAGTAGTATGCAGGCGACTAATGAAAAACTGTTTTTT	CASSMQATNEKLFF
TRBV19	TRBJ2-1	NA	NA	TGTGCCAGTAGGGGCCGGGAGTACAATGAGCAGTTCTTC	CASRGREYNEQFF
TRBV28	TRBJ2-7	NA	NA	TGTGCCAGCACCCGAGGAGGCTACGAGCAGTACTTC	CASTRGGYEQYF
TRBV11-3	TRBJ1-1	NA	NA	TGTGCCAGCAGCGTACAGGGCTCCACTGAAGCTTTCTTT	CASSVQGSTEAFF
TRBV2	TRBJ2-1	NA	NA	TGTGCCAGCAGCCCCACCTACCTCTACAATGAGCAGTTCTTC	CASSPTYLYNEQFF
TRBV7-3	TRBJ1-2	NA	TRBD1	TGTGCCAGCAGCTTAAGACAGGGTGACGGCTACACCTTC	CASSLRQGDGYTF
TRBV19	TRBJ2-1	once	NA	TGTGCCAGTAGTAAGCCCCTCAGGGTCTACAATGAGCAGTTCTTC	CASSKPLRVYNEQFF
TRBV2	TRBJ2-5	NA	NA	TGTGCCAACAGCATGGGGCTTCTGAAAGAGACCCAGTACTTC	CANSMGLLKETQYF
TRBV5-8	TRBJ1-5	NA	TRBD1	TGTGCCAGCAGCCTCGCCGGGACAGGGTACCAGCCCCAGCATTTT	CASSLAGTGYQPQHF
TRBV19	TRBJ1-1	NA	NA	TGTGCCAGTAACCAGTGGAGGCGGAACACTGAAGCTTTCTTT	CASNQWRRNTEAFF
TRBV24-1	TRBJ1-2	NA	TRBD1	TGTGCCACCAGTGACCCCGGGACAGGGGTCGGCTACACCTTC	CATSDPGTGVGYTF
TRBV7-9	TRBJ1-4	NA	TRBD1	TGTGCCAGCAGCCCGCAGACAGGGGGAAATGAAAAACTGTTTTTT	CASSPQTGGNEKLFF
TRBV24-1	TRBJ2-2	once	NA	TGTGCCACCCAAACTACCGGGGAGCTGTTTTTT	CATQTTGELFF
TRBV6-5	TRBJ1-1	few	TRBD1	TGTGCCAGCAGCCCCGACAGGGTGGGGGCTTTCTTT	CASSPDRVGAFF
TRBV6-5	TRBJ2-2	NA	NA	TGTGCCAGCACACAGGGCAGCAGCACCGGGGAGCTGTTTTTT	CASTQGSSTGELFF
TRBV7-3	TRBJ2-1	NA	TRBD2	TGTGCCAGCAGCTTAACAGGCAACAGACTAGCGGGTTACAATGAGCAGTTCTTC	CASSLTGNRLAGYNEQFF
TRBV10-3	TRBJ2-7	NA	NA	TGTGCCACCTTATCCCGGGCAGGGATTGCCCACGAGCAGTACTTC	CATLSRAGIAHEQYF
TRBV27	TRBJ2-7	NA	TRBD2	TGTGCCAGCAGTTTATCGTCTGGGAGGGTCTCCGAGCAGTACTTC	CASSLSSGRVSEQYF
TRBV10-3	TRBJ2-2	NA	TRBD2	TGTGCCATCAGTGACCCGGGACTAGCGGGGGGGCCGACCGGGGAGCTGTTTTTT	CAISDPGLAGGPTGELFF
TRBV27	TRBJ1-4	NA	NA	TGTGCCAGCAGTCCGTACTACAGAGGGGGAACTAATGAAAAACTGTTTTTT	CASSPYYRGGTNEKLFF
TRBV6-2/TRBV6-3	TRBJ2-7	NA	TRBD1	TGTGCCAGCAGTTATGACAGGGGAATCTACTACGAGCAGTACTTC	CASSYDRGIYYEQYF
TRBV7-9	TRBJ1-1	once	TRBD1	TGTGCCAGCAGCCTCGGACAGGCTTGGGGTGAAGCTTTCTTT	CASSLGQAWGEAFF
TRBV5-4	TRBJ1-3	NA	TRBD1	TGTGCCAGCAGCTTGGCCTCGGACAGGGGGGGAAACACCATATATTTT	CASSLASDRGGNTIYF
TRBV2	TRBJ1-1	NA	NA	TGTGCCAGCTGCGCCAGTCCGGGGTACACTGAAGCTTTCTTT	CASCASPGYTEAFF
TRBV4-1	TRBJ1-5	NA	TRBD1	TGCGCCAGCAGCCAACTACAGGGGCTGGGGTTCAATCAGCCCCAGCATTTT	CASSQLQGLGFNQPQHF
TRBV18	TRBJ1-1	NA	NA	TGTGCCAGCTCACAGACAGGAGTAAAAACTGAAGCTTTCTTT	CASSQTGVKTEAFF
TRBV24-1	TRBJ2-3	NA	NA	TGTGCCACCAGTGGGCGGGCGGGGACGCCAGATACGCAGTATTTT	CATSGRAGTPDTQYF
TRBV28	TRBJ1-1	NA	TRBD1	TGTGCCAGCAGTTCCAGGACAGGGCGGGCTGAAGCTTTCTTT	CASSSRTGRAEAFF
TRBV7-9	TRBJ1-1	NA	NA	TGTGCCAGCAGCTCCCAGGGTGGAGGGACTGAAGCTTTCTTT	CASSSQGGGTEAFF
TRBV19	TRBJ2-1	NA	TRBD1	TGTGCCAGTAGGGGGACAGGGGGCATGTATGAGCAGTTCTTC	CASRGTGGMYEQFF
TRBV30	TRBJ2-1	NA	TRBD2	TGTGCCTGGAATAGGGCTAGCGGGGGGAGGGGTGAGCAGTTCTTC	CAWNRASGGRGEQFF
TRBV5-4	TRBJ1-1	NA	NA	TGTGCCAGCAGCTCTCGGAACACTGAAGCTTTCTTT	CASSSRNTEAFF
TRBV2	TRBJ1-2	once	TRBD1	TGTGCCAGCAGTGTGCCCAGACAGGGGTACTATGGCTACACCTTC	CASSVPRQGYYGYTF
TRBV5-4	TRBJ1-2	NA	NA	TGTGCCAGCAGCTTGGAGGCAGGGAAGTATGGCTACACCTTC	CASSLEAGKYGYTF
TRBV12-3/TRBV12-4	TRBJ2-2	few	NA	TGTGCCAGCAGTAGGGCCGGGGCCGGGGAGCTGTTTTTT	CASSRAGAGELFF
TRBV3-1/TRBV3-2	TRBJ1-2	NA	TRBD1	TGTGCCAGCAGCATACAGGGGAATGGCTACACCTTC	CASSIQGNGYTF
TRBV5-6	TRBJ2-1	few	NA	TGTGCCAGCAGCTTTAGTGTTAATGAGCAGTTCTTC	CASSFSVNEQFF
TRBV2	TRBJ2-1	once	TRBD2	TGTGCCAGCGTGAACCAATGGGAGCGGGGTGAGCAGTTCTTC	CASVNQWERGEQFF
TRBV6-2/TRBV6-3	TRBJ1-5	NA	TRBD1	TGTGCCAGCAGCGCCACAGGGGTAAGGAATCAGCCCCAGCATTTT	CASSATGVRNQPQHF
TRBV5-1	TRBJ1-6	NA	TRBD1	TGCGCCAGCAGCATAGCTGACAGGGGGAATTCACCCCTCCACTTT	CASSIADRGNSPLHF
TRBV24-1	TRBJ2-2	once	NA	TGTGCCACCAGTGCCGGGTTTGAGCTGTTTTTT	CATSAGFELFF
TRBV5-1	TRBJ2-3	NA	NA	TGCGCCAGCAGCTTTTTACAACCCACAGATACGCAGTATTTT	CASSFLQPTDTQYF
TRBV9	TRBJ1-1	NA	NA	TGTGCCAGCAGCGTCGAGGGAAGGATGAACACTGAAGCTTTCTTT	CASSVEGRMNTEAFF
TRBV19	TRBJ1-4	NA	NA	TGTGCCAGTCAAACCGGGACTTCTAGTGAAAAACTGTTTTTT	CASQTGTSSEKLFF
TRBV2	TRBJ1-5	once	NA	TGTGCCAGCAGTGACAGGGGCGCTATGCAGCCCCAGCATTTT	CASSDRGAMQPQHF
TRBV2	TRBJ1-3	NA	NA	TGTGCCACCCGGGAAGAGTCTGGAAACACCATATATTTT	CATREESGNTIYF
TRBV5-1	TRBJ2-1	once	NA	TGCGCCAGCAGCTTGTCGGGTGTCCACAATGAGCAGTTCTTC	CASSLSGVHNEQFF
TRBV9	TRBJ1-4	NA	TRBD1	TGTGCCAGCAGCGTAGATACAGGGGGCGGAAAACTGTTTTTT	CASSVDTGGGKLFF
TRBV15	TRBJ1-5	NA	NA	TGTGCCACCAGCAGAGGAACAGTAAGCAATCAGCCCCAGCATTTT	CATSRGTVSNQPQHF
TRBV2	TRBJ2-2	few	TRBD2	TGTGCCAGCAGTGGGGGACTAGCAGGAACCGGGGAGCTGTTTTTT	CASSGGLAGTGELFF
TRBV19	TRBJ2-7	once	NA	TGTGCCAGTAGTCCTACGGTTTTCCCCTACGAGCAGTACTTC	CASSPTVFPYEQYF
TRBV28	TRBJ2-2	medium-sized	NA	TGTGCCAGCAGTCCAATACAGGGGAACACCGGGGAGCTGTTTTTT	CASSPIQGNTGELFF